The present T cell receptor (beta chain) was sequenced within a study of blood T cell repertoires in COVID-19. Study-wide background: Samples taken during acute and convalescent COVID-19 were collected in the United States, Italy and Spain.

The method was immunoSEQ multiplex PCR; TCRdb's version includes in-frame clones alone and lacks a portion of them. This table holds just over 300,000 clones, 89% found once. This TCR was recovered from a woman aged 40-49 years who had recovered from COVID-19. Specimen: PBMCs or T cells enriched from blood (not recorded which).

CDR3 region: CASSPGVAMTQETQYF. The CDR3 nucleotides are TGTGCCAGCAGCCCCGGGGTAGCGATGACTCAAGAGACCCAGTACTTC. The chain is built from TRBV11-3 and TRBJ2-5; D is perhaps TRBD2 (5 bases). Germline CDR1 is SGHNT and CDR2 is YENEEA. The CDR3 extends over 16 amino acids. The V end lost 5 bases, the J end lost 2 bases, and 18 bases lay between the germline ends.